One and the same sample provided the 23 T cell receptor beta chains below, sequenced in a study of T-cell memory formation after mild COVID-19. TCRdb fed the 5' RACE reads into MiXCR, producing one record per CDR3 protein. The sample contains approximately 100,000 distinct CDR3 sequences, approximately 12% of which appear only once. Sequenced: PBMCs or a T cell subset sorted from them (not recorded which). The receptors were gathered from a man aged 18 to 29 who had mild COVID-19 (a few samples of this study predate the infection). Cell type and time point are not known.

Ten or more counts support this clonotype. The V and J genes are TRBV21-1 and TRBJ2-5. TRBV21-1 is reported as a pseudogene. The CDR3 loop spans 15 amino acids. This chain's CDR3 is CASSKFHCLQETQYF. The CDR3 nucleotides are TGTGCCAGCAGCAAATTTCACTGCCTCCAAGAGACCCAGTACTTC.

The chain employs TRBV5-1 and TRBJ2-1; no firm D call. The germline V and J ends were trimmed by 1 base and 5 bases, with 7 bases remaining between them. The germline CDR1 and CDR2 sequences are SGHRS and YFSETQ. There are 13 residues in the CDR3. The CDR3 DNA is TGCGCCAGCAGCTTGTGGCCTAACAATGAGCAGTTCTTC. Translation: CASSLWPNNEQFF.

This clonotype has a count of ten or more. The chain couples TRBV4-3 to TRBJ2-1; 8 bases are shared with TRBD2. The V and J ends lost 0 bases and 11 bases, in that order; junction bases with no gene match: 9. Germline loops: CDR1 LGHNA, CDR2 YSLEER. The CDR3 loop spans 15 amino acids. CDR3 sequence: CASSQEPAGVLKQFF. For the CDR3, the DNA is TGCGCCAGCAGCCAAGAGCCAGCGGGGGTATTAAAGCAGTTCTTC.

This clonotype was picked up a small number of times. The chain uses TRBV5-6 and TRBJ1-1; no definite D call. With 4 bases removed from V and 2 bases from J, the gap between germline ends came to 12 bases. CDR1 is SGHDT and CDR2 is YYEEEE in the germline V gene. This CDR3 is 14 amino acids long. The CDR3 DNA sequence: TGTGCCAGCAGCAAGCCCGGAGACAACACTGAAGCTTTCTTT. Protein product: CASSKPGDNTEAFF.

Points on this clonotype: Its ends do not fully match the called genes, so a read error is possible. The rearrangement joins TRBV9 to TRBJ2-7; D uncertain. The CDR3 has 8 residues. CDR1 and CDR2 from the germline V gene are SGDLS and YYNGEE. CDR3 DNA: TGTGCCAGCAGCGCGACGCGGTTC. It codes for CASSATRF. Supplemented by reference TRBV9 and TRBJ2-7, the full variable domain reads DSGVTQTPKHLITATGQRVTLRCSPRSGDLSVYWYQQSLDQGLQFLIQYYNGEERAKGNILERFSAQQFPDLHSELNLSSLELGDSALYFCASSATRFGPGTRLTVT.

At least ten counts were recorded for this clonotype. CDR3: CASSEDPAGGREQYF. DNA for the CDR3: TGTGCCAGCAGTGAAGACCCAGCGGGGGGGCGCGAGCAGTACTTC. V gene TRBV2 combines with J gene TRBJ2-7, with 10 bases lining up with TRBD2. This CDR3 comprises 15 residues. V dropped 1 base and J dropped 6; count of bases not matched to a gene: 6. Germline-derived CDR1 and CDR2 are SNHLY and FYNNEI. The variable domain in full, completed from reference TRBV2 and TRBJ2-7, reads EPEVTQTPSHQVTQMGQEVILRCVPISNHLYFYWYRQILGQKVEFLVSFYNNEISEKSEIFDDQFSVERPDGSNFTLKIRSTKLEDSAMYFCASSEDPAGGREQYFGPGTRLTVT.

The table lists this clonotype with a few counts. The chain has TRBV6-5 and TRBJ2-7, with D maybe TRBD2 (6 bases). V lost 0 bases, J lost 6 bases, and 9 bases lay in between. CDR3 length equals 13 residues. Germline-derived CDR1 and CDR2 are MNHEY and SVGAGI. CDR3 protein: CASSYSGGGEQYF. DNA of the CDR3: TGTGCCAGCAGTTACTCGGGGGGAGGCGAGCAGTACTTC.

This clonotype has more than one count but fewer than ten. The V call is TRBV4-1, the J call TRBJ2-3, with a possible D match to TRBD2 (6 bases). CDR3 length equals 15 residues. The V gene's germline CDR1 is MGHRA and CDR2 YSYEKL. V was trimmed by 4 bases and J by 1 base, leaving 12 bases between them. Here the CDR3 reads CASSPGGGGTDTQYF. The DNA of the CDR3 is TGCGCCAGCAGCCCCGGGGGAGGCGGCACAGATACGCAGTATTTT.

This clonotype was counted between two and nine times. The V gene is TRBV6-2 or TRBV6-3, the J gene TRBJ1-1; 9 nucleotides match TRBD1. The V and J ends lost 6 bases and 7 bases, in that order; junction bases with no gene match: 9. The CDR3 consists of 14 residues. The V gene's germline CDR1 is MNHEY and CDR2 SVGEGT. CDR3 sequence reads: CASSGGQGEDEAFF. CDR3 sequence (DNA): TGTGCCAGCAGCGGGGGACAGGGAGAGGATGAAGCTTTCTTT.

V usage is TRBV5-6 and J usage is TRBJ1-6; D possibly corresponds to TRBD1 (5 bases). The CDR3 covers 12 residues. Trimming took off 3 bases at V and 8 bases at J, with 6 bases between the two ends. Germline assignment: CDR1 SGHDT and CDR2 YYEEEE. CDR3 sequence reads: CASSWDYSPLHF. DNA of the CDR3: TGTGCCAGCAGCTGGGACTATTCACCCCTCCACTTT.

This clonotype occurred a few times. V gene TRBV6-6 combines with J gene TRBJ2-5; 7 nucleotides align to TRBD2. J was trimmed by 5 bases and V by 6 bases; bases with no gene match: 6. The CDR3 has 13 amino acids. Germline V gene sequence: CDR1 MNHNY, CDR2 SVGAGI (reference sequence). The DNA of the CDR3 is TGTGCCAGCAGCCCAGACGGGAGGGAGACCCAGTACTTC. As protein: CASSPDGRETQYF.

The V and J genes are TRBV10-1 and TRBJ2-1, with D unclear. Trimming shortened V by 2 bases and J by 1 base, and 6 bases separated the two germline ends. Germline V gene data show CDR1 as WNHNN and CDR2 as SYGVQD (reference sequence). This CDR3 contains 14 residues. The CDR3 region has the DNA TGCGCCAGCAGTGAGACGGCTTCCTACAATGAGCAGTTCTTC. This translates into CASSETASYNEQFF.

This clonotype was found a few times. The V call is TRBV9, the J call TRBJ1-6; TRBD1 is a possible D gene (5 bases). The CDR3 is 14 amino acids. V lost 0 bases, J lost 10 bases, and 11 bases lay in between. CDR1 and CDR2 from the germline V gene are SGDLS and YYNGEE. The CDR3 spells CASSVEDIPSPLHF. The CDR3 DNA reads TGTGCCAGCAGCGTAGAGGACATCCCCTCACCCCTCCACTTT.

The sample holds a few counts of this clonotype. This chain connects TRBV12-3 or TRBV12-4 to TRBJ2-3; D is perhaps TRBD2 (7 bases). V was cut by 3 bases and J by 2 bases, with 9 bases left in between. The CDR3 totals 14 residues. DNA for the CDR3: TGTGCCAGCAGTTTTGCGGGGGCCACAGATACGCAGTATTTT. Its translation is CASSFAGATDTQYF.

The rearrangement links TRBV6-6 to TRBJ2-7; 7 nucleotides line up with TRBD1. The CDR3 covers 15 residues. Germline V gene sequence: CDR1 MNHNY, CDR2 SVGAGI (reference sequence). V was pared by 5 bases and J by 3 bases, with 10 bases of the junction left unmatched. The CDR3 region is CASSQPGQKFYEQYF. DNA of the CDR3: TGTGCCAGCAGTCAGCCGGGACAGAAGTTCTACGAGCAGTACTTC.

This sequence joins TRBV4-1 and TRBJ1-3; D unresolved. The CDR3 spans 15 residues. Trimming removed 1 base at V and 1 base at J, with 8 bases between. Germline CDR1 is MGHRA and CDR2 is YSYEKL. CDR3 coding DNA: TGCGCCAGCAGCCAAGTAGGCGATTCTGGAAACACCATATATTTT. It is translated as CASSQVGDSGNTIYF.

This sequence joins TRBV11-2 and TRBJ2-5; 12 bases match TRBD1. V gave up 3 bases and J gave up 5 bases; unmatched junction bases: 4. The CDR3 is 15 residues long. The germline V gene has CDR1 SGHAT and CDR2 FQNNGV. CDR3 nucleotide sequence: TGTGCCAGCAGCTTGGGGACAGGGGGCTCGGAGACCCAGTACTTC. Protein: CASSLGTGGSETQYF.

The CDR3 reads CASIPLPGQWTSTDTQYF. The CDR3 DNA is TGCGCCAGCATCCCCCTCCCGGGACAGTGGACTAGCACAGATACGCAGTATTTT. This chain joins TRBV5-1 and TRBJ2-3; 7 bases map to TRBD1. This CDR3 has 18 amino acids. Per the germline V gene, CDR1 is SGHRS and CDR2 is YFSETQ. V lost 6 bases, J lost 0 bases, and 16 bases stayed unmatched.

The rearrangement joins TRBV4-3 to TRBJ1-1; D remains ambiguous. Germline V lookup: CDR1 LGHNA, CDR2 YSLEER. The germline V and J ends were trimmed by 3 bases and 4 bases, with 12 bases remaining between them. This CDR3 has 14 residues. The CDR3, as DNA: TGCGCCAGCAGCCAGAGGCCGCTGGGCACTGAAGCTTTCTTT. It encodes CASSQRPLGTEAFF.

The V gene is TRBV6-2 or TRBV6-3, the J gene TRBJ2-1; no definite D call. The V gene's germline CDR1 is MNHEY and CDR2 SVGEGT. Between the trimmed V and J ends, which lost 0 bases and 9 bases, there was a span of 12 bases. CDR3 length: 14 amino acids. This CDR3 is CASSYSAPTSEQFF. DNA for the CDR3: TGTGCCAGCAGTTACTCCGCCCCCACGAGTGAGCAGTTCTTC.

The table lists this clonotype with a few counts. The rearrangement links TRBV6-1 to TRBJ1-2; TRBD1 might be the D (5 bases). Trimming removed 8 bases from V and 5 bases from J, with 15 bases in between. The CDR3 spans 13 residues. Germline V gene data show CDR1 as MNHNS and CDR2 as SASEGT. CDR3 in amino acids: CASRPLTDYGYTF. The CDR3 DNA reads TGTGCCAGCCGCCCCCTGACAGATTATGGCTACACCTTC.

This clonotype was detected a few times. The chain couples TRBV7-9 to TRBJ2-2, with a weak D call TRBD2 (5 bases). Germline loops: CDR1 SEHNR, CDR2 FQNEAQ (reference sequence). The V gene lost 9 bases and the J gene lost 0 bases, with 8 bases spanning the gap. CDR3 size: 13 residues. In DNA form, the CDR3 reads TGTGCCAGGACGGGATCGAACACCGGGGAGCTGTTTTTT. This translates into CARTGSNTGELFF.

V usage is TRBV7-2 and J usage is TRBJ2-1, with D unclear. The germline V and J ends were trimmed by 6 bases and 5 bases, with 8 bases remaining between them. This CDR3 is built from 12 residues. Germline CDR1 and CDR2: SGHTA and FQGNSA. The CDR3 nucleotides read TGTGCCAGCAGTGGACGGCACAATGAGCAGTTCTTC. Its protein is CASSGRHNEQFF.